Listed here are 20 T cell receptor beta chains from one sample, sequenced in a study of breast tumors, draining lymph nodes, adjacent tissues. MiXCR was run by TCRdb on the multiplex PCR reads, yielding one entry per CDR3 protein. The table shows under 35,000 distinct CDR3 sequences, with over 55% occurring only once. The sequencing input was breast tumor tissue. The source of these receptors is a female donor with breast cancer. Some clones in this sample may be carry-over from other donors' samples.

V usage is TRBV2 and J usage is TRBJ2-5, with D perhaps TRBD2 (5 bases). This CDR3 is 15 amino acids long. The germline CDR1 and CDR2 sequences are SNHLY and FYNNEI. The V end was cut by 4 bases, the J end by 5 bases, with 17 bases between. The CDR3 here is CASSAQATRVETQYF. CDR3 nucleotides: TGTGCCAGCAGTGCCCAAGCAACTAGGGTGGAGACCCAGTACTTC.

The genes are TRBV7-2 and TRBJ2-6; D uncertain. CDR1 and CDR2 (germline): SGHTA, FQGNSA. The CDR3 totals 16 residues. Trimming took off 2 bases at V and 0 bases at J, with 8 bases between the two ends. CDR3 DNA sequence: TGTGCCAGCAGCTTAATGTCCAGCTCTGGGGCCAACGTCCTGACTTTC. Protein product: CASSLMSSSGANVLTF.

The genes are TRBV20-1 and TRBJ1-6, with a possible D match to TRBD1 (5 bases). The V end was cut by 3 bases, the J end by 6 bases, with 9 bases between. This CDR3 region has 13 residues. Germline CDR1 and CDR2: DFQATT and SNEGSKA (reference sequence). The CDR3 sequence is CSASVTANSPLHF. Written as DNA, the CDR3 is TGCAGTGCTAGTGTGACAGCTAATTCACCCCTCCACTTT.

The chain is built from TRBV24-1 and TRBJ1-2; D gene ambiguous. This CDR3 region has 9 residues. Trimming left V 9 bases short and J 8 bases short, with 6 bases between. CDR1 is KGHDR and CDR2 is SFDVKD in the germline V gene. CDR3 region: CATLMGYTF. The CDR3 DNA is TGTGCCACCCTTATGGGCTACACCTTC.

The chain has TRBV7-2 and TRBJ1-3; no clear D gene. The CDR3 is made up of 15 amino acids. Trimming took 1 base from V and 1 from J, leaving 8 bases between them. Per germline, CDR1 SGHTA and CDR2 FQGNSA. CDR3 region: CASSLVTLSGNTIYF. In nucleotides, the CDR3 is TGTGCCAGCAGCTTAGTTACCTTATCTGGAAACACCATATATTTT.

Only a few counts were recorded for this clonotype. The chain recombines TRBV27 with TRBJ1-1; 7 bases are shared with TRBD1. Germline V lookup: CDR1 MNHEY, CDR2 SMNVEV (reference sequence). The V segment lost 8 bases and the J segment 11 bases; nucleotides outside the gene matches: 5. This CDR3 contains 10 residues. CDR3 DNA: TGTGCCAGCGGACAGGTATTGGCTTTCTTT. Translation: CASGQVLAFF.

This clonotype was seen only once. The gene calls are TRBV7-9 and TRBJ2-1; no definite D call. This CDR3 comprises 15 residues. Trimming stripped 5 bases from V and 0 bases from J, with 11 bases between. The germline CDR1 and CDR2 sequences are SEHNR and FQNEAQ (reference sequence). CDR3 nucleotides: TGTGCCAGCAGCCCCGGGCCGAGCTCCTACAATGAGCAGTTCTTC. Its translation: CASSPGPSSYNEQFF.

The chain recombines TRBV5-1 with TRBJ2-1; TRBD2 might be the D (5 bases). The V end was cut by 2 bases, the J end by 8 bases, with 17 bases between. CDR1 is SGHRS, CDR2 YFSETQ, per germline. There are 15 residues in the CDR3. This chain's CDR3 is CASSFNGIGADEQFF. CDR3 bases: TGCGCCAGCAGCTTCAACGGGATAGGAGCTGATGAGCAGTTCTTC.

The rearrangement uses TRBV6-1 and TRBJ1-3; 8 bases agree with TRBD1. V lost 7 bases, J lost 2 bases, and 4 bases stayed unmatched. CDR1 is MNHNS and CDR2 is SASEGT in the germline V gene. This CDR3 region has 14 residues. As DNA, the CDR3 is TGTGCCAGCAACCGACAGGGGACTGGAAACACCATATATTTT. Translated: CASNRQGTGNTIYF.

The chain joins TRBV4-2 to TRBJ2-1, with TRBD2 matching over 13 bases. The V segment lost 1 base and the J segment 7 bases; nucleotides outside the gene matches: 4. The CDR3 contains 16 residues. CDR1 LGHNA and CDR2 YNFKEQ come from the germline V gene. CDR3 DNA sequence: TGTGCCAGCAGCCAAGTCGGGACTAGCGGGGTGAATGAGCAGTTCTTC. Translated, it gives CASSQVGTSGVNEQFF.

This clonotype has a handful of counts. The chain is built from TRBV15 and TRBJ1-5; TRBD1 aligns across 11 bases. The CDR3 runs to 16 residues. Trimming at V came to 7 bases and at J to 1 base, leaving 6 bases not matched to a gene. Germline loops: CDR1 LNHNV, CDR2 YYDKDF (reference sequence). CDR3 in amino acids: CATKGQGAASNQPQHF. CDR3 nucleotide sequence: TGTGCCACCAAAGGACAGGGGGCAGCAAGCAATCAGCCCCAGCATTTT.

This clonotype was picked up many times. CDR3 region: CASSQDLSGANVLTF. The DNA of the CDR3 is TGTGCCAGCAGCCAAGATCTCTCTGGGGCCAACGTCCTGACTTTC. This chain links TRBV4-2 with TRBJ2-6; D is ambiguous. The CDR3 has 15 residues. Germline CDR1 and CDR2: LGHNA and YNFKEQ. V gave up 0 bases and J gave up 0 bases, with 3 bases separating them.

V is TRBV9 and J is TRBJ1-4, with 7 bases lining up with TRBD1. Germline loops: CDR1 SGDLS, CDR2 YYNGEE. V gave up 2 bases and J gave up 7 bases; unmatched junction bases: 8. The CDR3 totals 15 residues. DNA of the CDR3: TGTGCCAGCAGCGTGGGTGACAGGGAAAGTGAAAAACTGTTTTTT. Residues: CASSVGDRESEKLFF.

This clonotype came up a few times. V usage is TRBV20-1 and J usage is TRBJ1-4, with TRBD1 matching over 9 bases. Unmatched junction bases numbered 9, after V lost 6 bases and J lost 7 bases. The CDR3 runs to 14 residues. Germline lookup yields CDR1 DFQATT and CDR2 SNEGSKA (reference sequence). As DNA, the CDR3 is TGCAGTGCAGAACAGGGGGCGATGCGTGAAAAACTGTTTTTT. Residues: CSAEQGAMREKLFF.

In its sample, this clonotype was seen many times. The chain combines TRBV7-9 with TRBJ2-5; D is possibly TRBD1 (6 bases). V dropped 5 bases and J dropped 4 bases, with 11 bases sitting between them. The CDR3 has 13 amino acids. CDR1 SEHNR and CDR2 FQNEAQ come from the germline V gene (reference sequence). The CDR3 here is CASSNTGLETQYF. In DNA form, the CDR3 reads TGTGCCAGCAGCAACACAGGGTTAGAGACCCAGTACTTC.

This clonotype was seen just once. This chain joins TRBV20-1 and TRBJ2-1, with 14 bases lining up with TRBD2. The trim removed 4 bases at V and 1 base at J, leaving 9 bases unmatched. Germline assignment: CDR1 DFQATT and CDR2 SNEGSKA (reference sequence). The CDR3 has 18 residues. This CDR3 reads CSAMHGTSGSRSYNEQFF. CDR3 DNA sequence: TGCAGTGCTATGCATGGGACTAGCGGGAGCAGGTCCTACAATGAGCAGTTCTTC.

The chain carries TRBV29-1 and TRBJ2-5; perhaps TRBD2 as D (5 bases). CDR1 is SQVTM and CDR2 is ANQGSEA in the germline V gene. The V and J ends lost 0 bases and 1 base respectively, with 21 bases between them. The CDR3 loop spans 18 amino acids. The CDR3 loop reads CSVEDLVRQRNPQETQYF. CDR3 DNA sequence: TGCAGCGTTGAAGATTTAGTGAGGCAGCGGAACCCCCAAGAGACCCAGTACTTC.

The chain has TRBV29-1 and TRBJ2-7, with D tentatively TRBD1 (6 bases). Between the trimmed V and J ends, which lost 6 bases and 2 bases, there was a span of 14 bases. The CDR3 loop spans 13 amino acids. CDR1 SQVTM and CDR2 ANQGSEA come from the germline V gene. CDR3: CSVNHRAPYEQYF. DNA for the CDR3: TGCAGCGTGAACCACAGGGCCCCCTACGAGCAGTACTTC.

This clonotype showed up just once. This chain uses TRBV2 with TRBJ2-3, with D possibly TRBD2 on 5 matching bases. The V end was cut by 5 bases, the J end by 3 bases, with 6 bases between. Germline loops: CDR1 SNHLY, CDR2 FYNNEI. The CDR3 covers 12 residues. CDR3 coding DNA: TGTGCCAGCAGTAGCGGAACAGATACGCAGTATTTT. It translates to CASSSGTDTQYF. The full variable domain, its missing parts supplied by reference TRBV2 and TRBJ2-3, is EPEVTQTPSHQVTQMGQEVILRCVPISNHLYFYWYRQILGQKVEFLVSFYNNEISEKSEIFDDQFSVERPDGSNFTLKIRSTKLEDSAMYFCASSSGTDTQYFGPGTRLTVL.

Details on this clonotype: In this CDR3 the conserved last residue, phenylalanine or tryptophan, is missing, so a read error is likely. The chain joins TRBV6-2 or TRBV6-3 to TRBJ2-3; 7 nucleotides agree with TRBD2. Germline V gives CDR1 MNHEY, CDR2 SVGEGT. The CDR3 is 17 amino acids. The CDR3, as DNA: TGTGCCAGCAGTCACTCGAATCGAGCGGGGCTGGGGGATACGCAGTATCCT. It yields the protein CASSHSNRAGLGDTQYP.